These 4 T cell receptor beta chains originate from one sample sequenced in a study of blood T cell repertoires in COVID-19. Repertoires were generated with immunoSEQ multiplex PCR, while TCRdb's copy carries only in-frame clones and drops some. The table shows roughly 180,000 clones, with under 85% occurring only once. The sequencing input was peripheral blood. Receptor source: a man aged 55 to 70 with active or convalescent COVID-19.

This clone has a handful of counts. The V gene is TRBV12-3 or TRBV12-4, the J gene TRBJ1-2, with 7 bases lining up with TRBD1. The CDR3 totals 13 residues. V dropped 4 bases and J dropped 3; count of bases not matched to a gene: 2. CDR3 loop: CASSYGQDYGYTF. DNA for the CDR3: TGTGCCAGCAGTTACGGACAGGACTATGGCTACACCTTC.

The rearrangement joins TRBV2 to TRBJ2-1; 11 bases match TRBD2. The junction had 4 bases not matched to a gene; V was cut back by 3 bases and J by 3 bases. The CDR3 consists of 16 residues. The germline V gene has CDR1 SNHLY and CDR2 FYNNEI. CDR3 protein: CASSDPGTSGYNEQFF. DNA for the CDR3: TGTGCCAGCAGTGATCCCGGGACTAGCGGCTACAATGAGCAGTTCTTC. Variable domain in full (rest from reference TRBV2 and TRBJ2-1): EPEVTQTPSHQVTQMGQEVILRCVPISNHLYFYWYRQILGQKVEFLVSFYNNEISEKSEIFDDQFSVERPDGSNFTLKIRSTKLEDSAMYFCASSDPGTSGYNEQFFGPGTRLTVL.

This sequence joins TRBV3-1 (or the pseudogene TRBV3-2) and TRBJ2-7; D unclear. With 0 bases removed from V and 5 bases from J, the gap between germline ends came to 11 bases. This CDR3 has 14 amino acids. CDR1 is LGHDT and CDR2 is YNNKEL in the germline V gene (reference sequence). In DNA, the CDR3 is TGTGCCAGCAGCCAAGATCCTGGCAGGAACGAGCAGTACTTC. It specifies CASSQDPGRNEQYF.

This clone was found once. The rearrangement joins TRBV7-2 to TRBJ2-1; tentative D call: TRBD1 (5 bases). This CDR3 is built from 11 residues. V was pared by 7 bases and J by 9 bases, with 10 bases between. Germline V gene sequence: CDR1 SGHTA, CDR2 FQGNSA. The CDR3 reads CASTSQGEQFF. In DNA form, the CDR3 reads TGTGCCAGCACCTCTCAGGGTGAGCAGTTCTTC.